This T cell receptor beta chain was found in a study of blood T cell repertoires in COVID-19. Study details: Samples of COVID-19 (acute and convalescent) were obtained from the United States, Italy and Spain. Nucleic acid was either cDNA or gDNA, and it came from T cells, B-cell-depleted T cells, or PBMCs.

The CDR3 covers 16 residues. The V segment lost 5 bases and the J segment 2 bases; nucleotides outside the gene matches: 11. Germline V gene data show CDR1 as LNHDA and CDR2 as SQIVND (reference sequence). In the study's own analysis: From reference gene primer amplification, estimates of nucleated cell counts were derived. The data were produced by immunoSEQ multiplex PCR, yet TCRdb's version contains in-frame clones alone and is incomplete. V and J calls and clone size are copied from that table; D and trimming were computed from the DNA. The sample records 200,000 to 250,000 clones, around 80% being singletons.

The chain links TRBV19 to TRBJ2-5, with 7 bases matching TRBD2. The source material was peripheral blood. This clonotype originated in a woman of 80 years or more with acute or convalescent COVID-19. Here the CDR3 reads CASSRREAGDQETQYF. As DNA, the CDR3 is TGTGCCAGTAGTCGACGGGAGGCGGGAGATCAAGAGACCCAGTACTTC.